One and the same sample provided the 10 T cell receptor beta chains below, sequenced in a study of blood T cell repertoires in COVID-19. Here immunoSEQ multiplex PCR was the method, and the copy in TCRdb shows in-frame clones only, minus some. The sample lists 250,000 to 300,000 clones, about four fifths occurring once. Material: peripheral blood. These receptors all stem from a woman in her sixties or seventies with active or convalescent COVID-19.

This rearrangement joins TRBV5-1 to TRBJ1-5; TRBD1 agrees at 7 bases. Per germline, CDR1 SGHRS and CDR2 YFSETQ. V lost 5 bases and J lost 0; bases outside the gene matches: 5. This CDR3 is built from 15 residues. The CDR3 nucleotides are TGCGCCAGCAGGCCGACAGGGATTAGCAATCAGCCCCAGCATTTT. Amino acids: CASRPTGISNQPQHF.

V gene TRBV7-9 combines with J gene TRBJ2-7, with 8 positions matching TRBD1. The CDR3 extends over 14 amino acids. The V gene's germline CDR1 is SEHNR and CDR2 FQNEAQ (reference sequence). Trimming cost V 5 bases and J 6 bases; bases outside gene matches: 9. CDR3 region: CASSARDRGREQYF. The CDR3 nucleotides are TGTGCCAGCAGCGCACGAGACAGGGGACGCGAGCAGTACTTC.

This chain connects TRBV4-1 to TRBJ2-3; 7 nucleotides line up with TRBD2. V was clipped by 1 base and J by 10 bases; unmatched bases: 17. Germline V CDR1 and CDR2: MGHRA, YSYEKL. The CDR3 loop spans 17 amino acids. The CDR3 DNA is TGCGCCAGCAGCCAAGTCCCCCCCTCCCTAGCGGCCTCGTCGCAGTATTTT. Protein sequence: CASSQVPPSLAASSQYF.

The V gene is TRBV7-2, the J gene TRBJ1-3; 7 bases line up with TRBD1. V shed 4 bases, J shed 2 bases, and the junction held 8 bases outside the gene matches. This CDR3 region has 16 residues. Per the germline V gene, CDR1 is SGHTA and CDR2 is FQGNSA. The chain's CDR3 is CASSSPTGQTGNTIYF. The CDR3 DNA reads TGTGCCAGCAGCTCACCGACAGGGCAGACTGGAAACACCATATATTTT.

The chain recombines TRBV4-2 with TRBJ1-6; TRBD1 matches at 7 bases. Germline assignment: CDR1 LGHNA and CDR2 YNFKEQ. The CDR3 loop spans 16 amino acids. Losses at the gene ends were 1 base for V and 6 bases for J; bases not matched to a gene: 6. The CDR3 loop is CASSQATGRSNSPLHF. Written as DNA, the CDR3 is TGTGCCAGCAGCCAAGCGACAGGGAGGAGTAATTCACCCCTCCACTTT.

The chain employs TRBV7-9 and TRBJ1-1; D is unclear. V lost 5 bases and J lost 6, with 13 bases in between. Germline values: CDR1 SEHNR, CDR2 FQNEAQ (reference sequence). CDR3 length: 13 residues. The CDR3 region has the DNA TGTGCCAGCAGCCGTCCCCCCAGGCCTGAAGCTTTCTTT. It specifies CASSRPPRPEAFF.

V usage is TRBV14 and J usage is TRBJ1-2; D gene unclear. This CDR3 is built from 12 residues. The V end was cut by 3 bases, the J end by 1 base, with 3 bases between. Germline V gene sequence: CDR1 SGHDN, CDR2 FVKESK. CDR3 bases: TGTGCCAGCAGCCATAATAACTATGGCTACACCTTC. This gives the protein CASSHNNYGYTF.

The J gene is TRBJ2-1, the V gene TRBV6-5, with TRBD2 as a possible D gene (5 bases). The V end lost 6 bases, the J end lost 0 bases, and 9 bases lay between the germline ends. Germline CDR1 and CDR2: MNHEY and SVGAGI. This CDR3 has 14 amino acids. The CDR3 nucleotides read TGTGCCAGCAGAGGACTTGGCTCCTACAATGAGCAGTTCTTC. This encodes CASRGLGSYNEQFF.

This clone occurred once. V is TRBV2 and J is TRBJ2-1; weak D call: TRBD2 (7 bases). This CDR3 comprises 14 residues. Germline V lookup: CDR1 SNHLY, CDR2 FYNNEI. Trimming took 8 bases from V and 8 from J, leaving 19 bases between them. Written as DNA, the CDR3 is TGTGCCAGCGGGGGGGTACAGGGTTTCGATGAGCAGTTCTTC. Protein: CASGGVQGFDEQFF.

V gene TRBV5-1 combines with J gene TRBJ1-2, with a tentative D call TRBD1 (6 bases). The CDR3 has 14 residues. The V end lost 4 bases, the J end lost 7 bases, and 17 bases lay between the germline ends. Germline V CDR1 and CDR2: SGHRS, YFSETQ. The DNA for the CDR3 is TGCGCCAGCAGCCCCCCGGGGGGCGCCGCTGGCTACACCTTC. Protein: CASSPPGGAAGYTF. The full variable domain, its missing parts supplied by reference TRBV5-1 and TRBJ1-2, is KAGVTQTPRYLIKTRGQQVTLSCSPISGHRSVSWYQQTPGQGLQFLFEYFSETQRNKGNFPGRFSGRQFSNSRSEMNVSTLELGDSALYLCASSPPGGAAGYTFGSGTRLTVV.